This is a list of T cell receptor beta chains from one sample in a study of CD8+CD57+ T cells in acquired aplastic anemia. TCRdb analysed the reads with MiXCR anew, one entry per CDR3 protein. This table holds around 150,000 distinct CDR3 sequences, about 48% found once. Sequencing was done on a sample of sorted CD4+, CD8+, or CD8+CD57+ T cells (not recorded which) from PBMCs. The source is a human donor with aplastic anemia. Both conserved end residues are part of each CDR3. The order of the fields is clone size, D gene, CDR3 length, J gene, V gene, CDR3 DNA, CDR3 protein. The D gene is left open where the match is weak. The size of a clone is reported for some rows only, either as once, few or many, or as a class for expanded clones.

NA	NA	14	TRBJ1-1	TRBV4-1	TGCGCCAGCAGCATACACAGGGTCGACACTGAAGCTTTCTTT	CASSIHRVDTEAFF
NA	TRBD2	14	TRBJ2-7	TRBV27	TGTGCCAGCAGGCTGACTAGCGGGGCTTACGAGCAGTACTTC	CASRLTSGAYEQYF
NA	TRBD2	17	TRBJ2-7	TRBV15	TGTGCCACCAGCAGAGATTCCTTTAGCGGGTTTTCCTACGAGCAGTACTTC	CATSRDSFSGFSYEQYF
many	NA	13	TRBJ2-3	TRBV6-2/TRBV6-3	TGTGCCAGCAGTTACTTTGGGGGGGATACGCAGTATTTT	CASSYFGGDTQYF
few	NA	13	TRBJ1-2	TRBV27	TGTGCCAGCAGTTTCTCATCCAACTATGGCTACACCTTC	CASSFSSNYGYTF
NA	NA	15	TRBJ1-2	TRBV11-2	TGTGCCAGCAGCTTAGGGTATGACGCACACTATGGCTACACCTTC	CASSLGYDAHYGYTF
NA	NA	16	TRBJ2-1	TRBV24-1	TGTGCCACCAGCAAGAAAGGGGCGGGCATTTACAATGAGCAGTTCTTC	CATSKKGAGIYNEQFF
NA	NA	14	TRBJ1-1	TRBV6-1	TGTGCCAGCAGTAGGCCTGGGGTGAACACTGAAGCTTTCTTT	CASSRPGVNTEAFF
NA	TRBD1	14	TRBJ1-2	TRBV7-9	TGTGCCAGCAGCAGAGGGGGGACAGGGGATAGCTACACCTTC	CASSRGGTGDSYTF
many	TRBD2	13	TRBJ2-3	TRBV6-1	TGTGCCAGCAGTGATCTCTCTAGCGGAACGCAGTATTTT	CASSDLSSGTQYF
few	NA	16	TRBJ1-1	TRBV10-3	TGTGCCATCAGTGAGTCGGTAGAGGGCCCGAACACTGAAGCTTTCTTT	CAISESVEGPNTEAFF
many	NA	16	TRBJ1-6	TRBV5-1	TGCGCCAGCAGCTTGGAAGGGGTTCTCTATAATTCACCCCTCCACTTT	CASSLEGVLYNSPLHF
NA	NA	14	TRBJ2-1	TRBV18	TGTGCCAGCTCACCAGCTCCGCAATACAATGAGCAGTTCTTC	CASSPAPQYNEQFF
NA	TRBD1	14	TRBJ2-7	TRBV5-1	TGCGCCAGCAGCCCAGTCACAGGGGGCGCCGAGCAGTACTTC	CASSPVTGGAEQYF
many	TRBD1	13	TRBJ1-2	TRBV5-4	TGTGCCAGCAGCGAGGGGGCGAATGATGGCTACACCTTC	CASSEGANDGYTF
NA	NA	11	TRBJ1-1	TRBV25-1	TGTGCCAGCATCGGACACACTGAAGCTTTCTTT	CASIGHTEAFF
few	TRBD1	14	TRBJ1-6	TRBV2	TGTGCCAGCAGCGGAACAGGGGACAATTCACCCCTCCACTTT	CASSGTGDNSPLHF
many	TRBD1	15	TRBJ1-1	TRBV7-9	TGTGCCAGCAGCCTTGGACAGGGGGATCGCACTGAAGCTTTCTTT	CASSLGQGDRTEAFF
many	NA	17	TRBJ2-3	TRBV20-1	TGCAGTGCCCAAATGTCCCCCGGTTTACAGGTCACAGATACGCAGTATTTT	CSAQMSPGLQVTDTQYF
many	NA	13	TRBJ2-7	TRBV6-5	TGTGCCAGCAGTTTACTCGACGGTTCCGAGCAGTACTTC	CASSLLDGSEQYF
NA	TRBD1	13	TRBJ2-7	TRBV24-1	TGTGCCACCAGTGACCCCCAGGGGGCCCAGCAGTACTTC	CATSDPQGAQQYF
NA	NA	13	TRBJ2-5	TRBV15	TGTGCCACCAGCAGAGTAGAAAATGAGACCCAGTACTTC	CATSRVENETQYF
many	TRBD1	16	TRBJ2-7	TRBV7-9	TGTGCCAGCAGCTTATCCGGCAGGGGGCAAATCTACGAGCAGTACTTC	CASSLSGRGQIYEQYF
once	NA	16	TRBJ2-3	TRBV20-1	TGCAGTGCTAGAGGCCCCAGGTTAGGAGGGCACGATACGCAGTATTTT	CSARGPRLGGHDTQYF
many	NA	14	TRBJ2-7	TRBV25-1	TGTGCCAGCAGTGATTCGTGGGCCAGGCACGAGCAGTACTTC	CASSDSWARHEQYF
NA	NA	15	TRBJ2-7	TRBV15	TGTGCCACCAGCAGAGAGGGCGGACCGCCTAGGGAGCAGTACTTC	CATSREGGPPREQYF